These T cell receptor beta chains were read from a single sample in a study of blood T cell repertoires in COVID-19. Sequencing used immunoSEQ multiplex PCR; TCRdb keeps in-frame clones, though not all of them. The sample lists about 320,000 clones, 88% occurring once. Material: peripheral blood. These receptors were collected from a woman under 40 with COVID-19, enrolled during active disease. The CDR3 runs from the conserved cysteine through the conserved F or W. The D gene is left open where the match is weak. Clone size is shown for a subset of rows, as once, few, many or a class of expanded clone.

V gene	clone size	J gene	D gene	CDR3 protein	CDR3 DNA
TRBV4-3	.	TRBJ2-3	.	CASSQDPSRDTQYF	TGCGCCAGCAGCCAAGACCCTAGTAGGGATACGCAGTATTTT
TRBV19	once	TRBJ2-5	.	CASSIGPRSSGEETQYF	TGTGCCAGTAGTATAGGCCCCCGCTCCAGCGGTGAAGAGACCCAGTACTTC
TRBV3-1/TRBV3-2	.	TRBJ1-6	.	CASSRQTRSPLHF	TGTGCCAGCAGCCGCCAGACACGTTCACCCCTCCACTTT
TRBV4-2	.	TRBJ2-3	TRBD2	CASSPNPPLAGGTDTQYF	TGTGCCAGCAGCCCCAACCCGCCGCTAGCGGGTGGCACAGATACGCAGTATTTT
TRBV9	.	TRBJ1-2	TRBD1	CASSASTGGGYGYTF	TGTGCCAGCAGCGCCTCGACAGGGGGCGGCTATGGCTACACCTTC
TRBV28	.	TRBJ1-1	.	CASSPRQATGAFF	TGTGCCAGCAGCCCTCGACAGGCAACGGGAGCTTTCTTT
TRBV20-1	.	TRBJ1-5	.	CSASIGRDTPQHF	TGCAGTGCTAGTATCGGGCGGGATACGCCCCAGCATTTT
TRBV5-4	.	TRBJ1-6	.	CASSLGQGRGSPLHF	TGTGCCAGCAGCTTGGGGCAGGGTAGGGGTTCACCCCTCCACTTT
TRBV11-3	.	TRBJ1-4	TRBD1	CASQDRTYATNEKLFF	TGTGCCAGCCAGGACAGGACGTATGCAACTAATGAAAAACTGTTTTTT
TRBV5-1	.	TRBJ2-5	TRBD2	CASSLGSGGRLSEETQYF	TGCGCCAGCAGCTTGGGTAGCGGGGGCCGCCTTTCAGAAGAGACCCAGTACTTC
TRBV11-3	.	TRBJ1-1	.	CASSFGRGGTEAFF	TGTGCCAGCAGTTTTGGCCGGGGGGGGACTGAAGCTTTCTTT
TRBV2	.	TRBJ1-5	TRBD1	CASSKDRGNQPQHF	TGTGCCAGCAGTAAGGACAGGGGCAATCAGCCCCAGCATTTT
TRBV7-9	.	TRBJ1-2	.	CASGGTYYTF	TGTGCCAGCGGTGGTACCTACTACACCTTC
TRBV6-6	.	TRBJ1-3	.	CASGDLAGRGNTIYF	TGTGCCAGCGGCGACCTGGCAGGGCGCGGAAACACCATATATTTT
TRBV3-1/TRBV3-2	.	TRBJ2-1	.	CASRLDSSSYNEQFF	TGTGCCAGCAGACTTGACAGTAGCTCCTACAATGAGCAGTTCTTC
TRBV28	.	TRBJ2-2	.	CASWQGGQNTGELFF	TGTGCCAGCTGGCAGGGGGGCCAGAACACCGGGGAGCTGTTTTTT
TRBV2	.	TRBJ2-7	.	CAIRTTVAYEQYF	TGTGCCATACGAACAACAGTAGCCTACGAGCAGTACTTC